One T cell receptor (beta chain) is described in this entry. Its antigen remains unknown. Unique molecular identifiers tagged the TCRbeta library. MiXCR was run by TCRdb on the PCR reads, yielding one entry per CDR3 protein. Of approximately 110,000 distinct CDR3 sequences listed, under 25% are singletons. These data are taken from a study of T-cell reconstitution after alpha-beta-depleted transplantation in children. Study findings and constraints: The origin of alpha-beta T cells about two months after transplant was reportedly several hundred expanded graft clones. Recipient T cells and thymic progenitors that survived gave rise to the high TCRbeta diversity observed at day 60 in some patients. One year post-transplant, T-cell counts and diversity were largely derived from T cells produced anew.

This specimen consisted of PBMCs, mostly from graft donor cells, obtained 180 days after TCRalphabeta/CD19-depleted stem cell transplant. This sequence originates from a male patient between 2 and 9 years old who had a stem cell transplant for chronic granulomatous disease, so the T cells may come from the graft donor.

The CDR3 DNA sequence: TGCAGCGTTGATCTTCTAGCGGGATATCATGAGCAGTTCTTC. Protein product: CSVDLLAGYHEQFF. The chain combines TRBV29-1 with TRBJ2-1; 9 nucleotides line up with TRBD2. The CDR3 consists of 14 residues. After removal of 3 bases from V and 8 bases from J, the junction contained 8 bases not matched to a gene. The germline gives CDR1 SQVTM, CDR2 ANQGSEA.